A selection of T cell receptor beta chains follows, all from one sample in a study of T cells in localized non-small cell lung cancer. This table comes from immunoSEQ multiplex PCR, and its TCRdb copy is limited to in-frame clones, with some not included. The sample carries about 78,000 clones, 84% recorded once. Material: peripheral blood, obtained before any cancer treatment. Every receptor here comes from a man between 35 and 75 years old with stage I lung adenocarcinoma. Each CDR3 is given with its conserved first and last residue. D genes are given only for firm matches. A row's size may be missing; if present it is once, few, many or a size class.

clone size: NA; V gene: TRBV7-8; J gene: TRBJ2-2; D gene: TRBD1; CDR3 protein: CASTLRGRGPGGELFF; CDR3 DNA: TGTGCCAGCACCCTGAGGGGCAGGGGGCCTGGCGGGGAGCTGTTTTTT
clone size: few; V gene: TRBV10-3; J gene: TRBJ1-2; D gene: TRBD1; CDR3 protein: CAISGTGGDYTF; CDR3 DNA: TGTGCCATCTCCGGGACAGGGGGCGACTACACCTTC
clone size: NA; V gene: TRBV28; J gene: TRBJ1-4; D gene: TRBD1; CDR3 protein: CASSPTGQINEKLFF; CDR3 DNA: TGTGCCAGCAGTCCGACGGGACAGATAAATGAAAAACTGTTTTTT
clone size: NA; V gene: TRBV10-3; J gene: TRBJ2-7; D gene: TRBD2; CDR3 protein: CAIRRGGGNSGEQYF; CDR3 DNA: TGTGCCATCAGACGGGGCGGGGGTAATTCTGGGGAGCAGTACTTC
clone size: NA; V gene: TRBV30; J gene: TRBJ1-2; D gene: NA; CDR3 protein: CAWSKTSSNTF; CDR3 DNA: TGTGCCTGGAGTAAAACTTCGTCTAACACCTTC
clone size: NA; V gene: TRBV18; J gene: TRBJ2-5; D gene: TRBD1; CDR3 protein: CASSTGRETQYF; CDR3 DNA: TGTGCCAGCTCGACAGGGCGGGAGACCCAGTACTTC
clone size: NA; V gene: TRBV5-1; J gene: TRBJ2-5; D gene: TRBD2; CDR3 protein: CASSPGPGLGETQYF; CDR3 DNA: TGCGCCAGCAGCCCGGGGCCGGGACTAGGGGAGACCCAGTACTTC
clone size: NA; V gene: TRBV11-2; J gene: TRBJ2-7; D gene: NA; CDR3 protein: CASSLVDLGYEQYF; CDR3 DNA: TGTGCCAGCAGCTTAGTAGATTTGGGGTACGAGCAGTACTTC
clone size: few; V gene: TRBV18; J gene: TRBJ1-5; D gene: TRBD1; CDR3 protein: CASSPGQGNQPQHF; CDR3 DNA: TGTGCCAGCTCACCGGGACAGGGAAATCAGCCCCAGCATTTT
clone size: once; V gene: TRBV29-1; J gene: TRBJ2-1; D gene: NA; CDR3 protein: CSSGAYNEQFF; CDR3 DNA: TGCAGCTCGGGTGCCTACAATGAGCAGTTCTTC
clone size: NA; V gene: TRBV11-2; J gene: TRBJ2-7; D gene: TRBD1; CDR3 protein: CASSQRQGWQYF; CDR3 DNA: TGTGCCAGCAGCCAAAGACAGGGTTGGCAGTACTTC
clone size: NA; V gene: TRBV7-2; J gene: TRBJ2-7; D gene: TRBD2; CDR3 protein: CASSSVAGTSYEQYF; CDR3 DNA: TGTGCCAGCAGCTCTGTAGCGGGAACCTCCTACGAGCAGTACTTC
clone size: once; V gene: TRBV7-2; J gene: TRBJ2-1; D gene: TRBD2; CDR3 protein: CASSPNIGLANEQFF; CDR3 DNA: TGTGCCAGCAGCCCTAATATAGGACTAGCGAACGAGCAGTTCTTC
clone size: NA; V gene: TRBV15; J gene: TRBJ2-7; D gene: NA; CDR3 protein: CATSRDLVWNSYEQYF; CDR3 DNA: TGTGCCACCAGCAGAGATCTAGTCTGGAACTCCTACGAGCAGTACTTC
clone size: NA; V gene: TRBV6-5; J gene: TRBJ1-2; D gene: TRBD1; CDR3 protein: CASSYGTEPNYGYTF; CDR3 DNA: TGTGCCAGCAGTTACGGGACAGAACCTAACTATGGCTACACCTTC
clone size: NA; V gene: TRBV7-3; J gene: TRBJ2-1; D gene: TRBD2; CDR3 protein: CASSLTATSGVGYNEQFF; CDR3 DNA: TGTGCCAGCAGCTTAACGGCGACTAGCGGGGTGGGCTACAATGAGCAGTTCTTC
clone size: NA; V gene: TRBV5-6; J gene: TRBJ2-5; D gene: TRBD2; CDR3 protein: CASSLAGLAGETQYF; CDR3 DNA: TGTGCCAGCAGCTTGGCGGGACTAGCGGGCGAGACCCAGTACTTC
clone size: NA; V gene: TRBV27; J gene: TRBJ1-2; D gene: TRBD1; CDR3 protein: CASRGQGQGGYTF; CDR3 DNA: TGTGCCAGCAGGGGACAGGGTCAGGGCGGCTACACCTTC
clone size: once; V gene: TRBV20-1; J gene: TRBJ1-4; D gene: NA; CDR3 protein: CSAREGEKLFF; CDR3 DNA: TGCAGTGCTAGAGAAGGGGAAAAACTGTTTTTT
clone size: once; V gene: TRBV18; J gene: TRBJ1-5; D gene: NA; CDR3 protein: CASSPDPLRPQHF; CDR3 DNA: TGTGCCAGCTCACCAGACCCCTTACGGCCCCAGCATTTT
clone size: NA; V gene: TRBV4-1; J gene: TRBJ2-2; D gene: NA; CDR3 protein: CASLHDTGELFF; CDR3 DNA: TGCGCCAGCCTACACGACACCGGGGAGCTGTTTTTT
clone size: NA; V gene: TRBV28; J gene: TRBJ2-7; D gene: NA; CDR3 protein: CASSFLGKGSDEQYF; CDR3 DNA: TGTGCCAGCAGTTTTCTGGGGAAGGGATCAGACGAGCAGTACTTC
clone size: NA; V gene: TRBV5-1; J gene: TRBJ2-5; D gene: NA; CDR3 protein: CASSFPSQLALKETQYF; CDR3 DNA: TGCGCCAGCAGCTTTCCGAGTCAACTGGCACTGAAAGAGACCCAGTACTTC
clone size: NA; V gene: TRBV2; J gene: TRBJ2-7; D gene: TRBD1; CDR3 protein: CASSEAQGQGYEQYF; CDR3 DNA: TGTGCCAGCAGTGAAGCCCAGGGACAGGGATACGAGCAGTACTTC
clone size: NA; V gene: TRBV2; J gene: TRBJ1-1; D gene: NA; CDR3 protein: CASSERQGRTEAFF; CDR3 DNA: TGTGCCAGCAGTGAAAGGCAAGGTCGGACTGAAGCTTTCTTT
clone size: NA; V gene: TRBV9; J gene: TRBJ1-6; D gene: NA; CDR3 protein: CASSPRANNSPLHF; CDR3 DNA: TGTGCCAGCAGCCCAAGGGCCAATAATTCACCCCTCCACTTT
clone size: NA; V gene: TRBV27; J gene: TRBJ2-7; D gene: NA; CDR3 protein: CASSRGLSYEQYF; CDR3 DNA: TGTGCCAGCTCCCGGGGACTGTCCTACGAGCAGTACTTC
clone size: NA; V gene: TRBV19; J gene: TRBJ1-1; D gene: TRBD1; CDR3 protein: CASSMIRDRREAFF; CDR3 DNA: TGTGCCAGTAGTATGATAAGGGACAGAAGGGAAGCTTTCTTT
clone size: NA; V gene: TRBV2; J gene: TRBJ2-1; D gene: TRBD1; CDR3 protein: CASLGTDNEQFF; CDR3 DNA: TGTGCCAGCCTAGGGACAGATAATGAGCAGTTCTTC
clone size: NA; V gene: TRBV27; J gene: TRBJ2-2; D gene: NA; CDR3 protein: CASRYSPLAGELFF; CDR3 DNA: TGTGCCAGCAGGTACTCTCCCTTGGCCGGGGAGCTGTTTTTT
clone size: NA; V gene: TRBV5-8; J gene: TRBJ1-2; D gene: NA; CDR3 protein: CASSFPDSFYGYTF; CDR3 DNA: TGTGCCAGCAGCTTTCCGGACAGCTTCTATGGCTACACCTTC
clone size: NA; V gene: TRBV19; J gene: TRBJ1-5; D gene: NA; CDR3 protein: CAIGDPGVYQPQHF; CDR3 DNA: TGTGCCATTGGGGACCCTGGGGTGTATCAGCCCCAGCATTTT
clone size: NA; V gene: TRBV18; J gene: TRBJ2-5; D gene: TRBD1; CDR3 protein: CASFRDRGETQYF; CDR3 DNA: TGTGCCAGCTTCCGCGACAGGGGAGAGACCCAGTACTTC
clone size: NA; V gene: TRBV7-9; J gene: TRBJ2-1; D gene: NA; CDR3 protein: CASRRGNEQFF; CDR3 DNA: TGTGCCAGCCGCAGGGGTAATGAGCAGTTCTTC
clone size: NA; V gene: TRBV7-8; J gene: TRBJ1-3; D gene: TRBD1; CDR3 protein: CASTRKGQASTQSGNTIYF; CDR3 DNA: TGTGCCAGCACGAGGAAGGGACAGGCGTCAACACAAAGCGGAAACACCATATATTTT
clone size: NA; V gene: TRBV28; J gene: TRBJ1-5; D gene: NA; CDR3 protein: CASSLGVFNSNQPQHF; CDR3 DNA: TGTGCCAGCAGTTTAGGAGTTTTCAATAGCAATCAGCCCCAGCATTTT
clone size: once; V gene: TRBV2; J gene: TRBJ2-2; D gene: NA; CDR3 protein: CASSELRPNTGELFF; CDR3 DNA: TGTGCCAGCAGTGAACTTCGACCGAACACCGGGGAGCTGTTTTTT
clone size: NA; V gene: TRBV7-9; J gene: TRBJ1-2; D gene: NA; CDR3 protein: CAITTGTTNYGYTF; CDR3 DNA: TGTGCCATTACTACAGGGACCACTAACTATGGCTACACCTTC
clone size: NA; V gene: TRBV5-1; J gene: TRBJ1-2; D gene: NA; CDR3 protein: CASSLEGGSYGYTF; CDR3 DNA: TGCGCCAGCAGCTTGGAGGGCGGAAGCTATGGCTACACCTTC
clone size: NA; V gene: TRBV7-2; J gene: TRBJ2-3; D gene: TRBD2; CDR3 protein: CASSLWLAGTDTQYF; CDR3 DNA: TGTGCCAGCAGCTTGTGGCTAGCGGGCACAGATACGCAGTATTTT